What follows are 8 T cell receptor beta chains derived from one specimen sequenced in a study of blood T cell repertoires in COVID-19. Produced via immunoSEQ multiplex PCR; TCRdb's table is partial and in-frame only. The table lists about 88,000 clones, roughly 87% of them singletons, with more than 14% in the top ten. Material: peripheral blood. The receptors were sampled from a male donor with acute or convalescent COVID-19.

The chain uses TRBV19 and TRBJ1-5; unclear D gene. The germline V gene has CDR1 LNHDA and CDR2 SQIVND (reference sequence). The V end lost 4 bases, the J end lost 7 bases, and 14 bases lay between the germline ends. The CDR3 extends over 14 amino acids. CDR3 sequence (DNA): TGTGCCAGTAGTAACCTCCCCGGAGGGCAGCCCCAGCATTTT. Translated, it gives CASSNLPGGQPQHF.

Here the CDR3 reads CASSLVRTLAGAFDEQFF. The CDR3 region has the DNA TGTGCCAGCAGCTTAGTACGGACGCTAGCGGGCGCCTTCGATGAGCAGTTCTTC. The gene calls are TRBV7-9 and TRBJ2-1, with 8 bases that match TRBD2. CDR3 length: 18 residues. The V and J ends lost 1 base and 8 bases, in that order; junction bases with no gene match: 16. Per the germline V gene, CDR1 is SEHNR and CDR2 is FQNEAQ (reference sequence).

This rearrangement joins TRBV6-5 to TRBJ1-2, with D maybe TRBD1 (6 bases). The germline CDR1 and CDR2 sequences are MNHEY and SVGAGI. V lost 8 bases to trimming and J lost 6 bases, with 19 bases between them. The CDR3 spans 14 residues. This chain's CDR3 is CASFTRGLGDGYTF. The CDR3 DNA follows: TGTGCCAGCTTTACCAGGGGCCTGGGGGATGGCTACACCTTC.

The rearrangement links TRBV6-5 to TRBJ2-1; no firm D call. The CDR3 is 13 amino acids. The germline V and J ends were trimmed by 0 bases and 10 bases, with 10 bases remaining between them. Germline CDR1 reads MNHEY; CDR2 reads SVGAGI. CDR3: CASSYSLDREQFF. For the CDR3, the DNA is TGTGCCAGCAGTTACTCCCTAGACCGAGAGCAGTTCTTC.

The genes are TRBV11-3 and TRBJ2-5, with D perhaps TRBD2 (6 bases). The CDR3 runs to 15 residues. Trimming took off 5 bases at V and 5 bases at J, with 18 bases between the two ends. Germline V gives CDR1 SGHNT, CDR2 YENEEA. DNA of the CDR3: TGTGCCAGCAGCGAGGGGAACATAGCGGTTGAGACCCAGTACTTC. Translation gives CASSEGNIAVETQYF.

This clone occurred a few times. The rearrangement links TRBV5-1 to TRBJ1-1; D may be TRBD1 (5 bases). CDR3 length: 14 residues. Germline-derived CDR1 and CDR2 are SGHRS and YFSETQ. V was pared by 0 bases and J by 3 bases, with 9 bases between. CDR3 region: CASSLAGGDTEAFF. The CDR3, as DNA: TGCGCCAGCAGCTTGGCCGGGGGTGACACTGAAGCTTTCTTT.

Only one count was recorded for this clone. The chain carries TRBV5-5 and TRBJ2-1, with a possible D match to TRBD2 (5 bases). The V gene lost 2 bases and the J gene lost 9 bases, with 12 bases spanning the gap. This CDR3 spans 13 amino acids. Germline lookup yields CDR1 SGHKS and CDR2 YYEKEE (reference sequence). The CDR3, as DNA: TGTGCCAGCAGCTTCCCAGCGGTGGGTGAGCAGTTCTTC. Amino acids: CASSFPAVGEQFF.

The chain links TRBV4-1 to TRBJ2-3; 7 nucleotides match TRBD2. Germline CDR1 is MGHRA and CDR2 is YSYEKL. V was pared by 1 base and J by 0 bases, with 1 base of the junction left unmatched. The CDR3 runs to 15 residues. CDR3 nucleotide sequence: TGCGCCAGCAGCCAAGCGGGGGGTAGCACAGATACGCAGTATTTT. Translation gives CASSQAGGSTDTQYF.